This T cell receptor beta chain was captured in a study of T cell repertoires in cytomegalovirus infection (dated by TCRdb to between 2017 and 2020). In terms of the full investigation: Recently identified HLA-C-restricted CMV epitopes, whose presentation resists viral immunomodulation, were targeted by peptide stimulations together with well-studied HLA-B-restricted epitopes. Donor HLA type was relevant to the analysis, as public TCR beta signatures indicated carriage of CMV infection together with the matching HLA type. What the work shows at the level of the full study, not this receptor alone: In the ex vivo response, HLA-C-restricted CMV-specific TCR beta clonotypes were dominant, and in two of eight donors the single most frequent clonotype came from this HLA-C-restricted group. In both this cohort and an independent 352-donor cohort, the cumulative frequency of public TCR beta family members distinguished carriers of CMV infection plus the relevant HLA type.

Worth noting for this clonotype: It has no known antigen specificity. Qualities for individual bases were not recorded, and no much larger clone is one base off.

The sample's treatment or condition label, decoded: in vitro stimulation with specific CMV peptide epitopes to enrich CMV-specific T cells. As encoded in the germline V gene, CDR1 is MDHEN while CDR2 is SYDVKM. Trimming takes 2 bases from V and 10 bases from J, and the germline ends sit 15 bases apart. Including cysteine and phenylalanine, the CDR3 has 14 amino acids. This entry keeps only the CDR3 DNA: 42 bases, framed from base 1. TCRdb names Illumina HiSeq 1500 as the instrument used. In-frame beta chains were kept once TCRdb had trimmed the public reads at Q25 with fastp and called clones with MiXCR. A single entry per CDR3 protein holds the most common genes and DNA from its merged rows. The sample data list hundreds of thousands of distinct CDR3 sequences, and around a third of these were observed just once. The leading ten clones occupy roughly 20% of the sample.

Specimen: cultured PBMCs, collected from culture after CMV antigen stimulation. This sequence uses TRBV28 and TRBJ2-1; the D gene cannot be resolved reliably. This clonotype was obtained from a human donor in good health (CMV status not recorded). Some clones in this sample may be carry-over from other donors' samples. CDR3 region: CASSLATVLREQFF. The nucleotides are TGTGCCAGCAGTTTAGCGACCGTTTTAAGGGAGCAGTTCTTC.